One and the same sample provided the 29 T cell receptor beta chains below, sequenced in a study of response to subunit inactivated influenza vaccine. TCRdb processed the RT-PCR reads anew with MiXCR; each CDR3 protein has one entry. The sample includes hundreds of thousands of distinct CDR3 sequences, approximately 18% seen only once; the top ten take approximately 11%. The source material was PBMCs from blood, sampled roughly 5 days after vaccination. Source of these receptors: a man in his forties or fifties who received an inactivated influenza vaccine.

The sample holds many counts of this clonotype. CDR3 bases: TGTGCCATTCCGAGTGGTAGTGAGCAGTTCTTC. It yields the protein CAIPSGSEQFF. V is TRBV15 and J is TRBJ2-1; unclear D gene. The CDR3 is 11 residues long. The ends were cut back, 10 bases at V and 9 bases at J, with 13 bases in the middle. Germline assignment: CDR1 LNHNV and CDR2 YYDKDF (reference sequence).

The CDR3 is CASSYRSGTVTYEQYF. CDR3 nucleotide sequence: TGTGCCAGCAGTTACCGATCTGGGACCGTGACCTACGAGCAGTACTTC. The V gene is TRBV6-2 or TRBV6-3, the J gene TRBJ2-7; D might be TRBD1 or TRBD2, each matching 5 bases. Germline CDR1 and CDR2: MNHEY and SVGEGT. Trimming cost V 2 bases and J 2 bases, with 16 bases left between them. The length of the CDR3 is 16 residues.

As to this clonotype: The germline gene is not matched at one end of the junction; a read error may be the cause. The chain employs TRBV7-2 and TRBJ2-7; 11 bases line up with TRBD2. Germline values: CDR1 SGHTA, CDR2 FQGNSA. This CDR3 comprises 16 residues. The CDR3 DNA sequence: TGTGCCAGCAGCCCGGGGGGACTAGCGGTATCCTACGAGCAGCACTTC. Encoded protein: CASSPGGLAVSYEQHF.

In its sample, this clonotype was seen many times. DNA of the CDR3: TGCAGCGTTGAGGACGTCGGGGAGCTGTTTTTT. Protein sequence: CSVEDVGELFF. The chain uses TRBV29-1 and TRBJ2-2; no clear D. This CDR3 comprises 11 residues. V lost 3 bases and J lost 7, with 6 bases in between. The germline gives CDR1 SQVTM, CDR2 ANQGSEA.

A few counts support this clonotype. J is TRBJ1-5 and V is TRBV7-2; possible D gene TRBD1, 6 bases. The length of the CDR3 is 16 residues. The germline V and J ends were trimmed by 1 base and 3 bases, with 13 bases remaining between them. The germline V gene has CDR1 SGHTA and CDR2 FQGNSA. CDR3 in amino acids: CASSLGGLPTNQPQHF. Here the CDR3 DNA reads TGTGCCAGCAGCTTAGGGGGGCTACCAACCAATCAGCCCCAGCATTTT.

This clonotype was observed a handful of times. The chain uses TRBV28 and TRBJ1-4; no clear D gene. The germline V gene encodes CDR1 MDHEN and CDR2 SYDVKM. The CDR3 length is 15 residues. With 2 bases removed from V and 7 bases from J, the gap between germline ends came to 14 bases. Here the CDR3 reads CASSLRGRLREKLFF. The CDR3 nucleotides read TGTGCCAGCAGTTTAAGAGGCAGGCTTCGTGAAAAACTGTTTTTT.

The chain links TRBV11-3 to TRBJ2-2, with 14 bases lining up with TRBD2. J was trimmed by 2 bases and V by 3 bases; bases with no gene match: 2. The CDR3 has 17 residues. Germline-derived CDR1 and CDR2 are SGHNT and YENEEA. The CDR3 DNA follows: TGTGCCAGCAGCTTGACTAGCGGGAGGGCAAACACCGGGGAGCTGTTTTTT. As protein: CASSLTSGRANTGELFF.

This clonotype was observed many times. CDR3 DNA sequence: TGCAGCGCCTGGGAGCTCGGCAATGAGCAGTTCTTC. Its translation is CSAWELGNEQFF. J is TRBJ2-1 and V is TRBV29-1, with D possibly being TRBD2 (5 bases). CDR1 SQVTM and CDR2 ANQGSEA come from the germline V gene. The V and J ends lost 7 bases and 6 bases respectively, with 13 bases between them. The CDR3 extends over 12 amino acids.

The chain has TRBV12-3 or TRBV12-4 and TRBJ2-5, with D possibly TRBD1 on 6 matching bases. The CDR3 length is 14 residues. V was cut by 5 bases and J by 4 bases, with 14 bases left in between. The CDR3 region is CASSVTGLRETQYF. The CDR3 bases are TGTGCCAGCAGTGTCACAGGGTTGCGAGAGACCCAGTACTTC.

This clonotype appeared many times. The V call is TRBV12-3 or TRBV12-4, the J call TRBJ2-6; no definite D call. The CDR3 has 13 residues. Trimming took 3 bases from V and 3 from J, leaving 3 bases between them. The CDR3 loop is CASSFVGANVLTF. As DNA, the CDR3 is TGTGCCAGCAGTTTTGTTGGGGCCAACGTCCTGACTTTC.

The J gene is TRBJ2-2, the V gene TRBV6-1; D is uncertain. There are 14 residues in the CDR3. V was cut by 5 bases and J by 1 base, with 8 bases left in between. The germline V gene has CDR1 MNHNS and CDR2 SASEGT. CDR3 sequence: CASSPHGNTGELFF. CDR3 bases: TGTGCCAGCAGTCCCCACGGGAACACCGGGGAGCTGTTTTTT.

The J gene is TRBJ1-3, the V gene TRBV4-3; D possibly corresponds to TRBD1 (5 bases). The germline V gene has CDR1 LGHNA and CDR2 YSLEER. Trimming removed 0 bases at V and 11 bases at J, with 11 bases between. This CDR3 contains 13 residues. The CDR3 sequence: CASSQDRDRSIYF. Written as DNA, the CDR3 is TGCGCCAGCAGCCAAGACAGGGACCGCTCCATATATTTT.

The chain links TRBV10-3 to TRBJ2-7; 8 bases agree with TRBD2. Germline assignment: CDR1 ENHRY and CDR2 SYGVKD. Trimming took 3 bases from V and 3 from J; bases not matched to a gene: 10. This CDR3 contains 16 residues. CDR3 bases: TGTGCCATCAGTGATTCTTCTTCGGGAGGGGGCTACGAGCAGTACTTC. It yields the protein CAISDSSSGGGYEQYF.

The table lists this clonotype with a few counts. This chain connects TRBV3-1 to TRBJ1-3; D is ambiguous. The ends were cut back, 4 bases at V and 5 bases at J, with 18 bases in the middle. The length of the CDR3 is 16 residues. Germline CDR1 is LGHDT and CDR2 is YNNKEL (reference sequence). The CDR3 sequence is CASSPLVTGGRNTIYF. The CDR3, as DNA: TGTGCCAGCAGCCCCCTAGTAACCGGCGGCCGAAACACCATATATTTT.

The chain uses TRBV12-3 or TRBV12-4 and TRBJ1-3; no clear D gene. The length of the CDR3 is 16 residues. Trimming left V 2 bases short and J 2 bases short, with 13 bases between. The CDR3 DNA sequence: TGTGCCAGCAGTTTACCTACCGGGTCTCCTGGAAACACCATATATTTT. Translation: CASSLPTGSPGNTIYF.

This clonotype showed up many times. The gene calls are TRBV6-5 and TRBJ2-7, with D uncertain. The V gene's germline CDR1 is MNHEY and CDR2 SVGAGI. CDR3 length: 11 residues. Trimming took off 5 bases at V and 3 bases at J, with 5 bases between the two ends. CDR3 region: CASSRNYEQYF. The CDR3 nucleotides are TGTGCCAGCAGTCGAAACTACGAGCAGTACTTC.

This clonotype has a handful of counts. The V and J genes are TRBV10-3 and TRBJ1-6; the D gene is possibly TRBD1 (5 bases). Trimming cost V 11 bases and J 9 bases, with 17 bases left between them. Germline-derived CDR1 and CDR2 are ENHRY and SYGVKD. The CDR3 sequence is 13 residues long. This CDR3 is CAGSEGYGSPLHF. In nucleotides, the CDR3 is TGTGCCGGGTCTGAGGGGTATGGTTCACCCCTCCACTTT.

This clonotype has just a few counts. The chain links TRBV5-1 to TRBJ2-3; D remains ambiguous. CDR1 SGHRS and CDR2 YFSETQ come from the germline V gene. V shed 1 base and J shed 2 bases, with 8 bases lying between them. This CDR3 has 14 residues. The CDR3, as DNA: TGCGCCAGCAGCTTGCCAGAGATCACAGATACGCAGTATTTT. This gives the protein CASSLPEITDTQYF.

Many counts were recorded for this clonotype. The gene calls are TRBV5-1 and TRBJ2-7, with 11 nucleotides matching TRBD1. Germline V gives CDR1 SGHRS, CDR2 YFSETQ. The CDR3 has 15 residues. The V and J ends lost 3 bases and 0 bases, in that order; junction bases with no gene match: 2. The CDR3 DNA sequence: TGCGCCAGCAGCTGGGGGACAGGGGGCTCCTACGAGCAGTACTTC. Residues: CASSWGTGGSYEQYF.

The rearrangement joins TRBV5-1 to TRBJ2-7, with D perhaps matching TRBD2 (6 bases). Germline V lookup: CDR1 SGHRS, CDR2 YFSETQ. The ends were cut back, 2 bases at V and 2 bases at J, with 14 bases in the middle. This CDR3 region has 15 residues. This CDR3 reads CASSLGGASAYEQYF. The DNA of the CDR3 is TGCGCCAGCAGCTTAGGCGGGGCGTCGGCCTACGAGCAGTACTTC.

In its sample, this clonotype was seen many times. The V call is TRBV7-2, the J call TRBJ2-3; D gene ambiguous. The germline gives CDR1 SGHTA, CDR2 FQGNSA. V was clipped by 8 bases and J by 2 bases, with 5 bases between them. The CDR3 has 11 amino acids. The CDR3 DNA reads as TGTGCCAGCGGTTTCACAGATACGCAGTATTTT. Protein product: CASGFTDTQYF.

The chain combines TRBV5-1 with TRBJ2-7; TRBD1 is a possible D gene (5 bases). Germline V gene lookup returns CDR1 SGHRS and CDR2 YFSETQ. The CDR3 has 14 amino acids. V lost 5 bases and J 3 bases, leaving 15 bases between the germline ends. CDR3 amino acids: CASSQAQGVYEQYF. The CDR3 nucleotides read TGCGCCAGCAGTCAGGCTCAGGGTGTCTACGAGCAGTACTTC.

In its sample, this clonotype was seen a few times. The chain couples TRBV29-1 to TRBJ1-2; D gene unclear. The CDR3 has 13 residues. Germline values: CDR1 SQVTM, CDR2 ANQGSEA. V lost 4 bases and J lost 4, with 13 bases in between. The CDR3 DNA sequence: TGCAGCGTTGTTACTAGGTCGGGCTATGGCTACACCTTC. Translating it yields CSVVTRSGYGYTF.

This clonotype was recorded a few times. This chain uses TRBV6-9 with TRBJ2-1, with D possibly TRBD2 on 6 matching bases. With 7 bases removed from V and 2 bases from J, the gap between germline ends came to 21 bases. This CDR3 has 17 residues. Germline V lookup: CDR1 MNHGY, CDR2 SVAAGI. The DNA of the CDR3 is TGTGCCAGCACCCCCGATAGGGCTAGCGTACCCTACAATGAGCAGTTCTTC. It specifies CASTPDRASVPYNEQFF.

This sequence joins TRBV5-6 and TRBJ2-1; 7 bases fit TRBD2. This CDR3 comprises 16 residues. Germline V CDR1 and CDR2: SGHDT, YYEEEE. With V trimmed by 3 bases and J by 2 bases, 8 bases remained unmatched. CDR3 in DNA: TGTGCCAGCAGCTGGACCACAGCGGGGACCTACAATGAGCAGTTCTTC. Amino acids: CASSWTTAGTYNEQFF. Full variable domain (rest looked up from reference TRBV5-6 and TRBJ2-1): DAGVTQSPTHLIKTRGQQVTLRCSPKSGHDTVSWYQQALGQGPQFIFQYYEEEERQRGNFPDRFSGHQFPNYSSELNVNALLLGDSALYLCASSWTTAGTYNEQFFGPGTRLTVL.

This clonotype was detected once. This CDR3 is missing its conserved last phenylalanine or tryptophan, likely due to a read error. It is unclear where the CDR3 begins or ends on the DNA, so no DNA is shown, and the CDR3 is as TCRdb lists it. V and J are TRBV28 and TRBJ2-7; whether TRBD1, the table's D call, matches the DNA was not checked. Germline V gene data show CDR1 as MDHEN and CDR2 as SYDVKM. Termini included, the CDR3 measures 14 amino acids. CDR3 protein: CASRRGDRSYEQYL.

This chain links TRBV7-2 with TRBJ2-7; TRBD1 matches 7 bases. Losses at the gene ends were 2 bases for V and 4 bases for J; bases not matched to a gene: 14. CDR1 is SGHTA, CDR2 FQGNSA, per germline. The CDR3 extends over 17 amino acids. In nucleotides, the CDR3 is TGTGCCAGCAGCTTACCAGCCGGGACAGCTATTGTGTACGAGCAGTACTTC. Protein: CASSLPAGTAIVYEQYF.

This clonotype showed up many times. The rearrangement joins TRBV6-5 to TRBJ1-1, with D tentatively TRBD1 (6 bases). Germline V gene lookup returns CDR1 MNHEY and CDR2 SVGAGI. The CDR3 length is 14 residues. V was cut by 4 bases and J by 5 bases, with 14 bases left in between. CDR3 protein: CASSSGHLGTEAFF. As DNA, the CDR3 is TGTGCCAGCAGTTCGGGACACCTGGGGACTGAAGCTTTCTTT.

There are many counts of this clonotype. V gene TRBV20-1 combines with J gene TRBJ2-7; D is uncertain. Germline-derived CDR1 and CDR2 are DFQATT and SNEGSKA (reference sequence). Trimming took 3 bases from V and 5 from J, leaving 17 bases between them. This CDR3 contains 14 residues. For the CDR3, the DNA is TGCAGTGCTAGTAATTTCAAGGTTTCCCACGAGCAGTACTTC. Translated: CSASNFKVSHEQYF.